This TCR beta chain originates from a study of cytomegalovirus exposure and HLA in healthy donors. The CDR3 covers 14 residues. Germline V gene data show CDR1 as SGDLS and CDR2 as YYNGEE. Trimming pared 0 bases from V and 4 bases from J, leaving 7 bases between. Findings and limits, study-wide: The authors later linked a missense DCLRE1C variant to TCR beta V- and J-gene trimming. The productive fraction for most TCR beta V segments was about 87% or about 30% in an earlier analysis.

On this clone itself: Its antigen is unknown.

In the PCR, 60 Vbeta and 13 Jbeta primers were used. TCRdb keeps only in-frame clones here, not all; method: immunoSEQ multiplex PCR. The sample yields under 200,000 clones, 68% seen once. This sequence originates from a middle-aged man in good health and CMV-seronegative. Specimen: PBMCs. This chain joins TRBV9 and TRBJ2-2, with TRBD2 as a possible D gene (5 bases). This CDR3 reads CASSVVGSTGELFF. In nucleotides, the CDR3 is TGTGCCAGCAGCGTAGTTGGGAGCACCGGGGAGCTGTTTTTT.